This T cell receptor beta chain stems from a study of control samples from healthy donors and cancer patients. This clone was observed once. Profiled with immunoSEQ multiplex PCR; TCRdb holds only in-frame clones, not every one. The sample lists around 75,000 clones; 85% to 95% were seen once. CDR3 length: 13 amino acids. Germline V CDR1 and CDR2: LNHDA, SQIVND (reference sequence). The V gene lost 9 bases and the J gene lost 0 bases, with 10 bases spanning the gap. The chain couples TRBV19 to TRBJ2-3; D gene uncertain. Sequenced input: blood. The source of this sequence is a woman aged 55-75 years in good health. The chain's CDR3 is CASTDLSTDTQYF. The CDR3 nucleotides read TGTGCCAGCACAGACCTCAGCACAGATACGCAGTATTTT.